Presented here are 24 T cell receptor beta chains from one specimen sequenced in a study of T cells after yellow fever vaccination. One entry per CDR3 protein results from TCRdb running MiXCR on the 5' RACE reads. The sample holds approximately 120,000 distinct CDR3 sequences, around 15% seen once. The input for sequencing was CD8+ T cells sorted from PBMCs, taken 5 days after the yellow fever booster vaccination. The receptors were gathered from a man between 18 and 29 years old who received the YFV17D yellow fever vaccine.

The table lists this clonotype with a few counts. The gene calls are TRBV5-5 and TRBJ2-1, with TRBD1 as a possible D gene (5 bases). This CDR3 comprises 11 residues. V shed 4 bases and J shed 10 bases, with 9 bases lying between them. The germline V gene encodes CDR1 SGHKS and CDR2 YYEKEE (reference sequence). In DNA form, the CDR3 reads TGTGCCAGCAGCGGGGCAAAGGAGCAGTTCTTC. Translation: CASSGAKEQFF.

This clonotype was counted at least ten times. V is TRBV15 and J is TRBJ2-1; D is undetermined. CDR1 and CDR2 from the germline V gene are LNHNV and YYDKDF (reference sequence). Trimming pared 0 bases from V and 7 bases from J, leaving 4 bases between. CDR3 length equals 12 residues. The CDR3 region has the DNA TGTGCCACCAGCAGAGATTGGAATGAGCAGTTCTTC. It is translated as CATSRDWNEQFF.

This clonotype was counted a few times. The rearrangement links TRBV10-3 to TRBJ2-2, with D unresolved. Per germline, CDR1 ENHRY and CDR2 SYGVKD. The V end lost 3 bases, the J end lost 4 bases, and 9 bases lay between the germline ends. CDR3 length: 14 residues. The CDR3, as DNA: TGTGCCATCAGTGAAAGTCAAGCCACCGGGGAGCTGTTTTTT. Protein sequence: CAISESQATGELFF.

This chain's CDR3 is CASSQTGTSAAKNIQYF. CDR3 nucleotide sequence: TGTGCCAGCAGCCAAACCGGGACTAGCGCTGCCAAAAACATTCAGTACTTC. The chain combines TRBV4-2 with TRBJ2-4; the match to TRBD2 covers 10 bases. CDR3 length equals 17 residues. Germline V gene data show CDR1 as LGHNA and CDR2 as YNFKEQ. Trimming removed 2 bases from V and 1 base from J; junction bases left unmatched: 5.

This clonotype occurred a few times. V gene TRBV6-5 combines with J gene TRBJ1-6, with 7 bases matching TRBD1. The V gene's germline CDR1 is MNHEY and CDR2 SVGAGI. The junction had 5 bases not matched to a gene; V was cut back by 0 bases and J by 6 bases. CDR3 length: 16 amino acids. The CDR3 protein is CASSYSPGGSNSPLHF. CDR3 nucleotides: TGTGCCAGCAGTTACTCTCCAGGGGGGTCTAATTCACCCCTCCACTTT.

The DNA for the CDR3 is TGTGCCAGCAGCCCCCTTATATGGGGCGGTCAGCCCCAGCATTTT. Translated, it gives CASSPLIWGGQPQHF. This chain connects TRBV12-3 or TRBV12-4 to TRBJ1-5; a possible D gene is TRBD1 (5 bases). The CDR3 extends over 15 amino acids. Deletions cut 6 bases from V and 6 bases from J, with 18 bases between.

The chain uses TRBV29-1 and TRBJ2-7; D ambiguous. Per germline, CDR1 SQVTM and CDR2 ANQGSEA. This CDR3 has 11 amino acids. Deletions cut 4 bases from V and 6 bases from J, with 10 bases between. The CDR3 sequence: CSVGIGSEQYF. CDR3 in DNA: TGCAGCGTTGGGATAGGCTCCGAGCAGTACTTC.

The chain couples TRBV10-3 to TRBJ1-2; no clear D. The CDR3 covers 13 residues. The germline V gene has CDR1 ENHRY and CDR2 SYGVKD. V gave up 0 bases and J gave up 4 bases, with 6 bases separating them. The DNA of the CDR3 is TGTGCCATCAGTGAGTCGGAAGTCTATGGCTACACCTTC. It specifies CAISESEVYGYTF.

The J gene is TRBJ2-3, the V gene TRBV20-1, with 8 bases matching TRBD1. V lost 3 bases, J lost 4 bases, and 6 bases stayed unmatched. The CDR3 is 14 residues long. Germline lookup yields CDR1 DFQATT and CDR2 SNEGSKA (reference sequence). The CDR3 protein is CSARDRDVADTQYF. The CDR3 DNA reads TGCAGTGCTAGGGACAGGGACGTGGCAGATACGCAGTATTTT.

The sample holds a few counts of this clonotype. This chain joins TRBV4-3 and TRBJ1-3; D is uncertain. This CDR3 has 16 residues. Germline values: CDR1 LGHNA, CDR2 YSLEER. The V end lost 0 bases, the J end lost 0 bases, and 9 bases lay between the germline ends. The CDR3 loop reads CASSQDSRSSGNTIYF. The DNA for the CDR3 is TGCGCCAGCAGCCAAGATAGCAGGAGCTCTGGAAACACCATATATTTT.

The chain combines TRBV6-5 with TRBJ2-6; 7 bases are a match to TRBD1. From germline, CDR1 is MNHEY and CDR2 SVGAGI. CDR3 length: 18 residues. V was clipped by 0 bases and J by 0 bases; unmatched bases: 5. CDR3 sequence (DNA): TGTGCCAGCAGTTACTCGGACAGGAGCAGCTCTGGGGCCAACGTCCTGACTTTC. It is translated as CASSYSDRSSSGANVLTF.

This clonotype was recorded a few times. The chain is built from TRBV27 and TRBJ2-3; possible D gene TRBD1, 6 bases. This CDR3 contains 15 residues. The ends were cut back, 2 bases at V and 2 bases at J, with 11 bases in the middle. Germline V gene sequence: CDR1 MNHEY, CDR2 SMNVEV (reference sequence). Here the CDR3 DNA reads TGTGCCAGCAGTTTAGCAGGGGACCACACAGATACGCAGTATTTT. Translating it yields CASSLAGDHTDTQYF.

This chain joins TRBV5-5 and TRBJ1-6; D unresolved. The germline V and J ends were trimmed by 0 bases and 8 bases, with 9 bases remaining between them. There are 14 residues in the CDR3. CDR1 is SGHKS and CDR2 is YYEKEE in the germline V gene (reference sequence). In DNA form, the CDR3 reads TGTGCCAGCAGCTTGGCCAGTGGGGATTCACCCCTCCACTTT. It is translated as CASSLASGDSPLHF.

In this sample, this clonotype turned up a few times. The chain couples TRBV15 to TRBJ2-7; 9 bases line up with TRBD2. Germline V CDR1 and CDR2: LNHNV, YYDKDF (reference sequence). V lost 11 bases and J lost 5; bases outside the gene matches: 4. CDR3 size: 11 residues. This chain's CDR3 is CAAGGLNEQYF. CDR3 DNA sequence: TGTGCCGCGGGGGGGCTCAACGAGCAGTACTTC.

This chain links TRBV7-9 with TRBJ2-3, with 12 bases fitting TRBD2. The CDR3 contains 19 residues. The germline V gene encodes CDR1 SEHNR and CDR2 FQNEAQ (reference sequence). V gave up 5 bases and J gave up 3 bases; unmatched junction bases: 15. CDR3 region: CASSQEEASGGARTDTQYF. Written as DNA, the CDR3 is TGTGCCAGCAGCCAAGAGGAGGCTAGCGGGGGGGCCAGGACAGATACGCAGTATTTT.

This clonotype was detected only a few times. The chain couples TRBV12-3 or TRBV12-4 to TRBJ2-5; TRBD2 might be the D (5 bases). V shed 6 bases and J shed 5 bases, with 16 bases lying between them. This CDR3 contains 14 residues. The CDR3 spells CASSRTGSMETQYF. CDR3 coding DNA: TGTGCCAGCAGCCGGACTGGCTCGATGGAGACCCAGTACTTC.

This clonotype has only a few counts. The CDR3 protein is CASTIQGGNGELFF. CDR3 sequence (DNA): TGTGCCAGCACCATACAGGGCGGTAACGGGGAGCTGTTTTTT. This chain links TRBV12-3 or TRBV12-4 with TRBJ2-2, with D possibly being TRBD1 (6 bases). V was trimmed by 7 bases and J by 7 bases, leaving 16 bases between them. The CDR3 runs 14 residues.

This rearrangement joins TRBV7-9 to TRBJ2-7, with 10 bases lining up with TRBD1. Trimming took 2 bases from V and 5 from J; bases not matched to a gene: 18. The V gene's germline CDR1 is SEHNR and CDR2 FQNEAQ (reference sequence). This CDR3 region has 19 residues. CDR3 in DNA: TGTGCCAGCAGCTTATATTCGGGACAGGGGCTTATCCCCCTCCACGAGCAGTACTTC. Its protein product is CASSLYSGQGLIPLHEQYF.

This clonotype was seen a few times. The chain links TRBV7-9 to TRBJ2-7, with 12 bases that match TRBD1. Germline V gene lookup returns CDR1 SEHNR and CDR2 FQNEAQ (reference sequence). With V trimmed by 0 bases and J by 3 bases, 3 bases remained unmatched. The CDR3 runs to 16 residues. The CDR3 spells CASSLAGTGGNYEQYV. The CDR3 DNA sequence: TGTGCCAGCAGCTTAGCGGGGACAGGGGGCAACTACGAGCAGTACGTC.

The chain is built from TRBV9 and TRBJ2-1; D unclear. CDR1 is SGDLS, CDR2 YYNGEE, per germline. The CDR3 extends over 16 amino acids. V was pared by 0 bases and J by 3 bases, with 13 bases between. The CDR3 loop reads CASSVEHIPDYNEQFF. The CDR3 nucleotides are TGTGCCAGCAGCGTAGAACATATCCCCGACTACAATGAGCAGTTCTTC.

The genes are TRBV27 and TRBJ2-4, with D unclear. The CDR3 consists of 15 residues. Trimming took 2 bases from V and 1 from J, leaving 9 bases between them. Germline CDR1 MNHEY, CDR2 SMNVEV (reference sequence). Here the CDR3 reads CASSLVGLAKNIQYF. The CDR3 region has the DNA TGTGCCAGCAGTTTAGTGGGGTTGGCCAAAAACATTCAGTACTTC.

This sequence joins TRBV5-8 and TRBJ1-1; the D is unclear. Trimming left V 0 bases short and J 6 bases short, with 9 bases between. The CDR3 contains 13 residues. CDR1 and CDR2 (germline): SGHTS, YDEGEE. The CDR3, as DNA: TGTGCCAGCAGCTTGGGAAGGTCAGCTGAAGCTTTCTTT. Encoded protein: CASSLGRSAEAFF.

The gene calls are TRBV20-1 and TRBJ2-2; D tentatively reads TRBD1 or TRBD2 (6 bases each). Germline loops: CDR1 DFQATT, CDR2 SNEGSKA (reference sequence). CDR3 length: 15 residues. V was shortened by 1 base and J by 2 bases, with 11 bases between the two germline ends. The CDR3 protein is CSARGGATNTGELFF. In DNA form, the CDR3 reads TGCAGTGCTAGAGGGGGGGCCACCAACACCGGGGAGCTGTTTTTT.

This clonotype was picked up a small number of times. This chain links TRBV7-9 with TRBJ2-3; TRBD1 or TRBD2 may be the D gene (5 bases each). Germline values: CDR1 SEHNR, CDR2 FQNEAQ (reference sequence). The ends were cut back, 4 bases at V and 0 bases at J, with 8 bases in the middle. The CDR3 length is 14 residues. In DNA, the CDR3 is TGTGCCAGCAGCTGGGACCTAAGCACAGATACGCAGTATTTT. Protein sequence: CASSWDLSTDTQYF.